A single sample gave rise to the 7 T cell receptor beta chains below, sequenced in a study of cytomegalovirus exposure and HLA in healthy donors. Amplification used 60 Vbeta primers and 13 Jbeta primers. Libraries were prepared by immunoSEQ multiplex PCR; TCRdb keeps only in-frame clonotypes and omits some of them. The sample includes approximately 140,000 clones, about 80% of them seen just once. Sequenced: PBMCs. Receptors originate from a boy between 2 and 10 years old in good health and CMV-seronegative.

This chain uses TRBV27 with TRBJ2-1; 10 positions agree with TRBD2. From germline, CDR1 is MNHEY and CDR2 SMNVEV (reference sequence). Unmatched junction bases numbered 4, after V lost 5 bases and J lost 9 bases. The length of the CDR3 is 13 residues. CDR3 region: CASSDSGRFEQFF. CDR3 coding DNA: TGTGCCAGCAGTGATAGCGGGAGGTTTGAGCAGTTCTTC.

The CDR3 here is CASSRRQGPYEQYF. The CDR3 nucleotides are TGTGCCAGCAGCCGTCGACAGGGCCCCTACGAGCAGTACTTC. The chain joins TRBV21-1 to TRBJ2-7; TRBD1, as called in the table, went unchecked against the DNA. TRBV21-1 is noted as a pseudogene. The CDR3 is 14 amino acids.

This clone turned up a few times. The gene calls are TRBV6-4 and TRBJ2-1; TRBD1 agrees at 8 bases. The CDR3 is 16 amino acids. The ends lost 6 bases at V and 2 bases at J; junction bases unmatched: 9. Per germline, CDR1 MRHNA and CDR2 SNTAGT. CDR3 amino acids: CASSPRQGFPYNEQFF. The CDR3 region has the DNA TGTGCCAGCAGCCCTCGACAGGGGTTTCCCTACAATGAGCAGTTCTTC.

The rearrangement uses TRBV6-1 and TRBJ2-2; TRBD2 matches at 8 bases. CDR1 MNHNS and CDR2 SASEGT come from the germline V gene. The CDR3 is made up of 14 amino acids. After removal of 3 bases from V and 6 bases from J, the junction contained 3 bases not matched to a gene. DNA for the CDR3: TGTGCCAGCAGTGATGGACTAGCCTCCGGGGAGCTGTTTTTT. It is translated as CASSDGLASGELFF.

The chain joins TRBV4-1 to TRBJ2-7; 13 positions agree with TRBD2. J was trimmed by 3 bases and V by 8 bases; bases with no gene match: 7. The CDR3 extends over 15 amino acids. The germline CDR1 and CDR2 sequences are MGHRA and YSYEKL. In DNA form, the CDR3 reads TGCGCCAGCTCACGGACTAGCGGGAGTATCTACGAGCAGTACGTC. Its translation is CASSRTSGSIYEQYV.

This clone was seen only once. The rearrangement joins TRBV6-1 to TRBJ2-5; weak D call: TRBD1 (6 bases). The last part of the DNA fits TRBJ2-7 better; the J call may be wrong. CDR1 MNHNS and CDR2 SASEGT come from the germline V gene. The CDR3 is 15 residues long. The CDR3: CASSFATGTVHEQYF. CDR3 nucleotide sequence: TGTGCCAGCAGTTTCGCGACAGGTACTGTCCACGAGCAGTACTTC.

CDR3 protein: CASTQESNQPQHF. The CDR3 DNA follows: TGTGCCAGCACCCAGGAAAGCAATCAGCCCCAGCATTTT. This chain uses TRBV2 with TRBJ1-5, with no clear D. The V gene's germline CDR1 is SNHLY and CDR2 FYNNEI. There are 13 residues in the CDR3. Trimming removed 7 bases from V and 1 base from J, with 8 bases in between. The whole variable domain, filled in from reference TRBV2 and TRBJ1-5, reads EPEVTQTPSHQVTQMGQEVILRCVPISNHLYFYWYRQILGQKVEFLVSFYNNEISEKSEIFDDQFSVERPDGSNFTLKIRSTKLEDSAMYFCASTQESNQPQHFGDGTRLSIL.